The 11 T cell receptor beta chains below come from one sample, sequenced in a study of lymphopenia after photon versus proton radiotherapy. Sequenced by immunoSEQ multiplex PCR; TCRdb stores in-frame clones only, minus some. This sample carries approximately 45,000 clones, less than 90% of them seen once, and the ten largest clones take over 2%. This material consisted of peripheral blood, taken from a patient treated with photon-based radiotherapy. All receptors derive from a middle-aged man with gastric cancer.

CDR3 residues: CASSYSQRNTEAFF. The CDR3 coding sequence is TGTGCCAGCAGTTACTCGCAGAGGAACACTGAAGCTTTCTTT. V gene TRBV6-5 combines with J gene TRBJ1-1; D ambiguous. Trimming shortened V by 0 bases and J by 1 base, and 6 bases separated the two germline ends. CDR3 size: 14 residues. CDR1 is MNHEY, CDR2 SVGAGI, per germline.

The rearrangement links TRBV14 to TRBJ1-6, with TRBD1 as a possible D gene (5 bases). Per the germline V gene, CDR1 is SGHDN and CDR2 is FVKESK. V lost 1 base and J lost 6, with 7 bases in between. The CDR3 runs to 14 residues. The CDR3 nucleotides are TGTGCCAGCAGCCAAGGACAGCGTAATTCACCCCTCCACTTT. Its translation is CASSQGQRNSPLHF.

The rearrangement uses TRBV10-3 and TRBJ1-3; 7 positions match TRBD1. Germline values: CDR1 ENHRY, CDR2 SYGVKD. CDR3 size: 18 residues. J lost 2 bases, V lost 6 bases, and 16 bases had no gene match. The CDR3, as DNA: TGTGCCATCAGCCCCGGGACAGCTGCTACCACAACTGGAAACACCATATATTTT. Translation gives CAISPGTAATTTGNTIYF.

The chain is built from TRBV9 and TRBJ2-2; 7 bases line up with TRBD1. CDR1 and CDR2 from the germline V gene are SGDLS and YYNGEE. V dropped 6 bases and J dropped 0; count of bases not matched to a gene: 5. The CDR3 is 15 residues long. This chain's CDR3 is CASTGTASNTGELFF. DNA for the CDR3: TGTGCCAGCACCGGGACAGCCTCGAACACCGGGGAGCTGTTTTTT. Drawing the rest from reference TRBV9 and TRBJ2-2, the complete variable domain is DSGVTQTPKHLITATGQRVTLRCSPRSGDLSVYWYQQSLDQGLQFLIQYYNGEERAKGNILERFSAQQFPDLHSELNLSSLELGDSALYFCASTGTASNTGELFFGEGSRLTVL.

The chain carries TRBV18 and TRBJ1-3; maybe TRBD1 (6 bases). This CDR3 contains 17 residues. Germline assignment: CDR1 KGHSH and CDR2 LQKENI. The V end was cut by 3 bases, the J end by 3 bases, with 18 bases between. CDR3 in DNA: TGTGCCAGCTCACCTTTGCGGTCAGGGGACCGTGGAAACACCATATATTTT. Protein sequence: CASSPLRSGDRGNTIYF.

This clone showed up just a few times. This chain uses TRBV4-3 with TRBJ2-2; the D gene is possibly TRBD1 (6 bases). Germline V gene lookup returns CDR1 LGHNA and CDR2 YSLEER. The CDR3 covers 16 residues. With 4 bases removed from V and 5 bases from J, the gap between germline ends came to 17 bases. CDR3 sequence: CASSRQGQGFTGELFF. CDR3 nucleotide sequence: TGCGCCAGCAGCCGCCAAGGGCAGGGGTTTACCGGGGAGCTGTTTTTT.

The gene calls are TRBV4-2 and TRBJ2-3; D tentatively reads TRBD1 or TRBD2 (5 bases each). Germline values: CDR1 LGHNA, CDR2 YNFKEQ. Trimming took 0 bases from V and 4 from J, leaving 14 bases between them. The CDR3 has 16 residues. The chain's CDR3 is CASSQDRGAEADTQYF. The DNA for the CDR3 is TGTGCCAGCAGCCAAGACAGAGGGGCTGAGGCAGATACGCAGTATTTT.

The V call is TRBV7-2, the J call TRBJ1-2; TRBD1 agrees at 10 bases. CDR1 SGHTA and CDR2 FQGNSA come from the germline V gene. This CDR3 contains 16 residues. Trimming at V came to 1 base and at J to 4 bases, leaving 6 bases not matched to a gene. The CDR3 here is CASSLGTGGLLYGYTF. For the CDR3, the DNA is TGTGCCAGCAGCTTAGGGACAGGGGGACTTCTCTATGGCTACACCTTC.

The chain has TRBV27 and TRBJ1-1; D perhaps matches TRBD1 (5 bases). V lost 3 bases and J 0 bases, leaving 11 bases between the germline ends. In germline, CDR1 is MNHEY, CDR2 SMNVEV (reference sequence). The CDR3 runs 15 residues. The DNA for the CDR3 is TGTGCCAGCAGTTTGGGTACGGGGCTGAACACTGAAGCTTTCTTT. Residues: CASSLGTGLNTEAFF.

The chain is built from TRBV9 and TRBJ1-4, with 8 positions matching TRBD1. Germline assignment: CDR1 SGDLS and CDR2 YYNGEE. The J segment lost 6 bases and the V segment lost 4 bases, leaving 8 bases of the junction unmatched. This CDR3 is built from 15 residues. The CDR3 region is CASSLSGQGDEKLFF. The CDR3, as DNA: TGTGCCAGCAGCCTCTCAGGACAGGGAGATGAAAAACTGTTTTTT.

By share, this clone counts as medium-sized (0.01 to 0.1%). This chain links TRBV27 with TRBJ1-6, with D possibly TRBD1 on 5 matching bases. The V and J ends lost 3 bases and 1 base respectively, with 16 bases between them. The CDR3 sequence is 18 residues long. CDR1 is MNHEY and CDR2 is SMNVEV in the germline V gene (reference sequence). CDR3 nucleotide sequence: TGTGCCAGCAGTTTGGGGGGGACTCTGAGTTCCTATAATTCACCCCTCCACTTT. Encoded protein: CASSLGGTLSSYNSPLHF.